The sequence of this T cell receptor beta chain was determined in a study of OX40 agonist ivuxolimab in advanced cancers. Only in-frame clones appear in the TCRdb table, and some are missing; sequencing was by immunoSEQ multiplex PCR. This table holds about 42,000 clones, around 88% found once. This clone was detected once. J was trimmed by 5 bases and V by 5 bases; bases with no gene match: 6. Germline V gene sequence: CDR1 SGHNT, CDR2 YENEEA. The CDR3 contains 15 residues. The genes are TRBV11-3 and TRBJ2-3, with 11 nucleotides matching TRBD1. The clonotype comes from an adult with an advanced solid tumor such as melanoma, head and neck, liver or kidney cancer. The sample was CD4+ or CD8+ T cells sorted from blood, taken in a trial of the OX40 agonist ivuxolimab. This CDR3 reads CASSPRTGGEDTQYF. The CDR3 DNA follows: TGTGCCAGCAGCCCTAGGACAGGGGGCGAAGATACGCAGTATTTT.